The rows below give T cell receptor beta chains drawn from one sample of a study of T cells in Graves' hyperthyroidism and ophthalmopathy. Each CDR3 protein gets one entry after TCRdb re-called the multiplex PCR reads with MiXCR. The sample consists of approximately 430,000 distinct CDR3 sequences, about a sixth of them appearing once. The sample taken for sequencing was blood. These receptors all come from a woman younger than 30 with Graves' hyperthyroidism. Each CDR3 is given with its conserved first and last residue. The D gene is left open where the match is weak. Not every row has a clone size; where given, it reads once, few, many or a size class.

TRBD2	TRBV27	many	TRBJ2-6	TGTGCCAGCAGTTTACGGGCTAGCGGGTTCTCTGGGGCCAACGTCCTGACTTTC	CASSLRASGFSGANVLTF
NA	TRBV12-3/TRBV12-4	many	TRBJ2-2	TGTGCCAGCAGTTCAGGGGCGGACACCGGGGAGCTGTTTTTT	CASSSGADTGELFF
TRBD1	TRBV12-3/TRBV12-4	many	TRBJ2-1	TGTGCCAGCAGTCCCTTCCCTTACAGGGGGCTTACCTACAATGAGCAGTTCTTC	CASSPFPYRGLTYNEQFF
NA	TRBV6-1	many	TRBJ2-3	TGTGCCAGCAGTTACCGCTCAGGTGGGGGTTCCTCGGAAGATACGCAGTATTTT	CASSYRSGGGSSEDTQYF
TRBD2	TRBV19	many	TRBJ2-3	TGTGCCAGTAATAGCGGGACGACAGATACGCAGTATTTT	CASNSGTTDTQYF
NA	TRBV18	many	TRBJ1-5	TGTGCCAGCTCAACCGGCGGACGGATCAATCAGCCCCAGCATTTT	CASSTGGRINQPQHF
TRBD2	TRBV7-2	once	TRBJ2-7	TGTGCCAGCAGCCAAAATAGCGGGGGGCATTTTTACGAGCAGTACTTC	CASSQNSGGHFYEQYF
NA	TRBV7-9	many	TRBJ1-2	TGTGCCACGAGGGGGGCGGGCGAGTATGGCTACACCTTC	CATRGAGEYGYTF
NA	TRBV20-1	many	TRBJ2-7	TGCAGTGCTTCCCCAAGGGGGGCCCCTGGAGAGCAGTACTTC	CSASPRGAPGEQYF
TRBD1	TRBV2	NA	TRBJ1-6	TGTGCCAGCAGCCCCGGACAGGGGGGAGAGAATTCACCCCTCCACTTT	CASSPGQGGENSPLHF
NA	TRBV10-3	NA	TRBJ1-1	TGTGCCATCAGGCTGACAGAGAACACTGAAGCTTTCTTT	CAIRLTENTEAFF